This T cell receptor beta chain was identified in a study of T cells in Graves' hyperthyroidism and ophthalmopathy. RNA transcripts provided the source from which TCR beta CDR3 regions were amplified. With the HTBI primer set, the TCR CDR3 went through a first round of RT-PCR. TCRdb re-analysed the multiplex PCR reads in MiXCR, keeping a single row per CDR3 protein. The repertoire holds about 360,000 distinct CDR3 sequences, about 13% seen once, with less than 25% in the top ten. Study conclusions and caveats: Blood held most thyroid clonotypes expanded above 0.001 frequency.

This clonotype was seen a handful of times. Its target is unknown. Trimming cost V 6 bases and J 1 base; bases outside gene matches: 9. This CDR3 region has 16 residues. Sequencing input: blood. This receptor was taken from a man aged 25 to 40 with Graves' hyperthyroidism that later progressed to Graves' ophthalmopathy. The chain has TRBV12-3 or TRBV12-4 and TRBJ2-3; TRBD1 matches at 8 bases. The CDR3 protein is CASSPRGRQGTDTQYF. CDR3 bases: TGTGCCAGCAGCCCCAGGGGGCGACAAGGCACAGATACGCAGTATTTT.